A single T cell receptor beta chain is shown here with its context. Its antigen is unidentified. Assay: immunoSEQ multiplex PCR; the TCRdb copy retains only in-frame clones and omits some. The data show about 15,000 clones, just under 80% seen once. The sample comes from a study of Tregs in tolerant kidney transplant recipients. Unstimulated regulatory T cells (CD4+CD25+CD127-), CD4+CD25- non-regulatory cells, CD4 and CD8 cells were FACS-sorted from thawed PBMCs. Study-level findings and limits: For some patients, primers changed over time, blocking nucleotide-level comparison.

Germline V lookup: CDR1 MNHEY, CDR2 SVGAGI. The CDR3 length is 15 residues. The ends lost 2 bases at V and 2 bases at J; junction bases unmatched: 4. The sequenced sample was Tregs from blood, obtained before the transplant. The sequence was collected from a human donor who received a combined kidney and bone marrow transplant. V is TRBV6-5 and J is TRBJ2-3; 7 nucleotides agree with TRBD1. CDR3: CASSYDRAITDTQYF. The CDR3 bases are TGTGCCAGCAGTTACGACAGGGCGATCACAGATACGCAGTATTTT.